This TCR beta chain was documented in a study of spatial heterogeneity in lung cancer. Time point denoted: sample taken at primary tumor resection. Unsorted tumor, nontumor lung tissue or cryopreserved PBMC supplied the whole RNA. Turning to this clonotype: The antigen is undetermined.

Each TCR cDNA molecule carried a unique molecular identifier. One entry per CDR3 protein, called by TCRdb with MiXCR from the 5' RACE reads. The sample lists more than 15,000 distinct CDR3 sequences; about 6.5% were seen once. The CDR3 is made up of 14 amino acids. V lost 1 base and J 2 bases, leaving 8 bases between the germline ends. Germline values: CDR1 KGHSH, CDR2 LQKENI. The study's findings and limits: For expanded intratumoral alpha and beta TCRs, counts tracked tumor mutation counts. Alpha chains reached an estimated coverage of roughly 6.3% of tumor T cells, and beta chains approximately 13%.

The sample here was lung tumor tissue, taken at surgery. The chain employs TRBV18 and TRBJ2-5; tentative D call: TRBD1 (6 bases). This TCR came from a female donor with early-stage non-small cell lung cancer. This CDR3 reads CASSPRTEQETQYF. The CDR3 region has the DNA TGTGCCAGCTCACCACGGACAGAGCAAGAGACCCAGTACTTC.